These T cell receptor beta chains were read from a single sample in a study of shared clonotypes between healthy human individuals. Data came from immunoSEQ multiplex PCR; TCRdb stores just in-frame clones and leaves some out. The sample lists 1.5 million to 1.9 million clones; 98% were seen once. Sequences were obtained from naive CD4+ T cells sorted from blood. The source is a man aged 30 to 45 in good health. Both conserved end residues are part of each CDR3. D genes are given only for firm matches.

J gene: TRBJ2-7
V gene: TRBV29-1
D gene: TRBD1
CDR3 protein: CSAGQGAYEQYF
CDR3 DNA: TGCAGCGCTGGACAGGGTGCGTACGAGCAGTACTTC

J gene: TRBJ2-3
V gene: TRBV30
D gene: NA
CDR3 protein: CAGAWRGTDTQYF
CDR3 DNA: TGTGCTGGAGCCTGGAGGGGCACAGATACGCAGTATTTT

J gene: TRBJ2-1
V gene: TRBV7-8
D gene: NA
CDR3 protein: CASSRGGGEQFF
CDR3 DNA: TGTGCCAGCAGCCGAGGGGGGGGTGAGCAGTTCTTC

J gene: TRBJ1-1
V gene: TRBV6-5
D gene: NA
CDR3 protein: CASSYSGGNTEAFF
CDR3 DNA: TGTGCCAGCAGTTACTCTGGCGGGAACACTGAAGCTTTCTTT

J gene: TRBJ1-1
V gene: TRBV7-9
D gene: NA
CDR3 protein: CASSLLLSGLNTEAFF
CDR3 DNA: TGTGCCAGCAGCCTCCTCCTGTCGGGTTTGAACACTGAAGCTTTCTTT

J gene: TRBJ2-6
V gene: TRBV25-1
D gene: NA
CDR3 protein: CASSFSMWGSGANVLTF
CDR3 DNA: TGTGCCAGCAGTTTTTCCATGTGGGGCTCCGGGGCCAACGTCCTGACTTTC

J gene: TRBJ2-7
V gene: TRBV9
D gene: NA
CDR3 protein: CASSVGQLPPYEQYF
CDR3 DNA: TGTGCCAGCAGCGTAGGACAGCTTCCCCCCTACGAGCAGTACTTC

J gene: TRBJ1-2
V gene: TRBV7-2
D gene: NA
CDR3 protein: CASSLTTVQDYGYTF
CDR3 DNA: TGTGCCAGCAGCTTAACGACAGTGCAAGACTATGGCTACACCTTC

J gene: TRBJ1-1
V gene: TRBV5-5
D gene: NA
CDR3 protein: CASSLRVWDTEAFF
CDR3 DNA: TGTGCCAGCAGCTTACGCGTTTGGGACACTGAAGCTTTCTTT

J gene: TRBJ1-1
V gene: TRBV6-5
D gene: NA
CDR3 protein: CASTEEVGTEAFF
CDR3 DNA: TGTGCCAGCACCGAGGAGGTGGGCACTGAAGCTTTCTTT